The rows below give T cell receptor beta chains drawn from one sample of a study of beta chain bispecific antibodies for T cell cancers. No antigen is known for these receptors. MiXCR, run by TCRdb on the 5' RACE reads, gives a single entry per CDR3 protein. This table has around 8,600 distinct CDR3 sequences, less than 2.5% appearing once. This material consisted of T cells from a healthy donor cultured with Jurkat leukemia cells, taken from a culture containing an anti-CD19 bispecific antibody. The receptors were sampled from a human donor in good health. Some clones in this sample may be carry-over from other donors' samples. CDR3s include the opening cysteine and the closing phenylalanine or tryptophan. The D gene is left open where the match is weak. Rows may omit the clone size; those that give it use once, few, many or a size class.

v_gene,d_gene,abundance,j_gene,CDR3aa,CDR3nt
TRBV2,-,many,TRBJ2-5,CASTPLTVVSETQYF,TGTGCCAGCACTCCTTTGACAGTTGTCTCAGAGACCCAGTACTTC
TRBV7-9,TRBD1,few,TRBJ1-1,CASSPRTGFALFAEAFF,TGTGCCAGCAGCCCCCGGACAGGGTTTGCGTTATTCGCTGAAGCTTTCTTT
TRBV4-1,-,many,TRBJ1-2,CASSQAVGGGYTF,TGCGCCAGCAGCCAAGCGGTAGGAGGGGGCTACACCTTC
TRBV19,-,many,TRBJ1-5,CASRSHPRTANQPQHF,TGTGCCAGTAGATCCCATCCCCGGACAGCTAATCAGCCCCAGCATTTT
TRBV20-1,TRBD1,many,TRBJ2-7,CSARDLTGGYDEQYF,TGCAGTGCTAGAGATCTAACAGGGGGCTACGACGAGCAGTACTTC
TRBV5-4,-,few,TRBJ1-6,CASSLGDDSPLHF,TGTGCCAGCAGCTTGGGGGATGATTCACCCCTCCACTTT
TRBV5-1,-,medium-sized,TRBJ1-2,CASSLLGSLHGYTF,TGCGCCAGCAGCTTGTTAGGTAGTCTCCATGGCTACACCTTC
TRBV4-1,TRBD1,many,TRBJ1-5,CASSRETGEINQPQHF,TGCGCCAGCAGCCGGGAGACAGGGGAGATTAATCAGCCCCAGCATTTT
TRBV7-9,TRBD2,many,TRBJ2-7,CASLREGLPYEQYF,TGTGCCAGCCTCCGGGAGGGGCTTCCCTACGAGCAGTACTTC
TRBV4-1,-,many,TRBJ2-7,CASSQDREVGYYEQYF,TGCGCCAGCAGCCAAGATCGGGAAGTGGGATACTACGAGCAGTACTTC
TRBV5-4,-,-,TRBJ2-7,CASTVGGEQYF,TGTGCCAGCACCGTAGGGGGGGAGCAGTACTTC
TRBV16,-,many,TRBJ1-5,CASSQLGTDSNQPQHF,TGTGCCAGCAGCCAACTCGGGACCGATAGCAATCAGCCCCAGCATTTT
TRBV4-2,-,few,TRBJ1-1,CASSPPLTGFMNTEAFF,TGTGCCAGCAGCCCCCCCCTGACAGGTTTCATGAACACTGAAGCTTTCTTT
TRBV7-2,-,many,TRBJ1-6,CASSLPNSPLHF,TGTGCCAGCAGCTTACCCAATTCACCCCTCCACTTT
TRBV19,-,many,TRBJ1-1,CASTPPGNTEAFF,TGTGCCAGTACCCCCCCGGGGAACACTGAAGCTTTCTTT
TRBV20-1,TRBD2,-,TRBJ2-1,CSARDLAGGTNEQFF,TGCAGTGCTAGAGATCTAGCGGGGGGAACCAATGAGCAGTTCTTC
TRBV5-6,-,many,TRBJ2-2,CASSLGEYTGELFF,TGTGCCAGCAGCTTGGGAGAATACACCGGGGAGCTGTTTTTT
TRBV10-1,TRBD1,many,TRBJ2-5,CASRRGTGRKTQYF,TGCGCCAGCAGGAGAGGGACAGGGAGAAAGACCCAGTACTTC
TRBV19,-,many,TRBJ2-7,CASSIDAEDEQYF,TGTGCCAGTAGTATAGATGCGGAGGACGAGCAGTACTTC
TRBV6-5,-,many,TRBJ2-2,CASSYGTGELFF,TGTGCCAGCAGTTACGGCACCGGGGAGCTGTTTTTT